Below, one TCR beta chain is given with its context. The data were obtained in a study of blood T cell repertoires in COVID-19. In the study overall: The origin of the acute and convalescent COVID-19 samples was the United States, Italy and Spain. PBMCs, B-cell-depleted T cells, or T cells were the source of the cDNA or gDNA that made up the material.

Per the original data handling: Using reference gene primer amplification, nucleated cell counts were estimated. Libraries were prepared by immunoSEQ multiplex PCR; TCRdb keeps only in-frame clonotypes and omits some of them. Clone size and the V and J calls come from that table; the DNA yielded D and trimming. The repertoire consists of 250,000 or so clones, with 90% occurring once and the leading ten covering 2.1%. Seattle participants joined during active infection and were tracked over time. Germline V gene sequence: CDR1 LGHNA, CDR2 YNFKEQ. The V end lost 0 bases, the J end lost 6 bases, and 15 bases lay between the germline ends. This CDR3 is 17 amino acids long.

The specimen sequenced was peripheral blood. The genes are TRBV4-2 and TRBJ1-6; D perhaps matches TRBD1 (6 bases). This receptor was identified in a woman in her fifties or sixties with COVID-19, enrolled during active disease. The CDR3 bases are TGTGCCAGCAGCCAAGATCTGGGCAGGGGACCTAATTCACCCCTCCACTTT. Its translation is CASSQDLGRGPNSPLHF.